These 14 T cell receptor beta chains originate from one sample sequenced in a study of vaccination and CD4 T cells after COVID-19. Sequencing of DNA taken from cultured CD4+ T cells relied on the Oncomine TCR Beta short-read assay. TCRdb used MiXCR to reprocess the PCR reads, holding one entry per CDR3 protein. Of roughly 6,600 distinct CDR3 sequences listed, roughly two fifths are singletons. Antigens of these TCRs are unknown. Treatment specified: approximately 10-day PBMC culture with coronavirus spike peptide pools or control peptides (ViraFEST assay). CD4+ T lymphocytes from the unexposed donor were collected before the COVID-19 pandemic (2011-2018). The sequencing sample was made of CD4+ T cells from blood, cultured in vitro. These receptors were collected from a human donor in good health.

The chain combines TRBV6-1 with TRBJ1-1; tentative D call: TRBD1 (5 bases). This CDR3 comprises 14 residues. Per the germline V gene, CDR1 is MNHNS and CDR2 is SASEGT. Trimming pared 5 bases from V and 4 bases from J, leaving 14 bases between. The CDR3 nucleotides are TGTGCCAGCAGTCGGGGCGCCGTCGGCACTGAAGCTTTCTTT. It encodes CASSRGAVGTEAFF.

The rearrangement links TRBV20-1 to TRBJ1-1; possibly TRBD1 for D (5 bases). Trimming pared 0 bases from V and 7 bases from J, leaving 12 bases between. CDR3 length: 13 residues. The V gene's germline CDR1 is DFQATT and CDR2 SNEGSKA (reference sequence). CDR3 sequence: CSARDETVNEAFF. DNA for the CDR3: TGCAGTGCTAGAGATGAGACAGTTAATGAAGCTTTCTTT.

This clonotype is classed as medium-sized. CDR3 protein: CASSSDSTTEAFF. The DNA of the CDR3 is TGTGCCAGCAGCTCGGACAGCACTACTGAAGCTTTCTTT. This rearrangement joins TRBV7-2 to TRBJ1-1, with TRBD1 as a possible D gene (6 bases). The germline V and J ends were trimmed by 4 bases and 5 bases, with 11 bases remaining between them. The CDR3 runs 13 residues. The germline V gene encodes CDR1 SGHTA and CDR2 FQGNSA.

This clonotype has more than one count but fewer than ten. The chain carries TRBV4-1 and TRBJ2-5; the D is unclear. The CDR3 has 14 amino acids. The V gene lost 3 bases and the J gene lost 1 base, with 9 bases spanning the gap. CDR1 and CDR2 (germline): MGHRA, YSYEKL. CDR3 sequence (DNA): TGCGCCAGCAGCCACGTAACGGTCCAAGAGACCCAGTACTTC. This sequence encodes CASSHVTVQETQYF.

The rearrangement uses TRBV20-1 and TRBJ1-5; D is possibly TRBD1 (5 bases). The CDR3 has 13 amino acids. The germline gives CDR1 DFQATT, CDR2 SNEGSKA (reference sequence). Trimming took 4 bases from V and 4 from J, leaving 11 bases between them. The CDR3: CSAIPGPNQPQHF. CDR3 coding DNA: TGCAGTGCTATCCCGGGGCCGAATCAGCCCCAGCATTTT.

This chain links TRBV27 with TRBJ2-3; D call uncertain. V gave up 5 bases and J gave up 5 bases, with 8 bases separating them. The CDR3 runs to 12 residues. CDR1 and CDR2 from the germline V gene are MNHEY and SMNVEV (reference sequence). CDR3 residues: CASSMSLDTQYF. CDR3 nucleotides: TGTGCCAGCAGTATGTCCTTAGATACGCAGTATTTT.

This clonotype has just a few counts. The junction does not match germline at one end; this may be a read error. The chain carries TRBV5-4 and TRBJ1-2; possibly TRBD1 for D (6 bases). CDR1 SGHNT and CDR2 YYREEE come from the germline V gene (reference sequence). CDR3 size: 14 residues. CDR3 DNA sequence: TGTGCCAGCAGCCATGGGACAAATGCAAATGGTTACACCTTC. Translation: CASSHGTNANGYTF.

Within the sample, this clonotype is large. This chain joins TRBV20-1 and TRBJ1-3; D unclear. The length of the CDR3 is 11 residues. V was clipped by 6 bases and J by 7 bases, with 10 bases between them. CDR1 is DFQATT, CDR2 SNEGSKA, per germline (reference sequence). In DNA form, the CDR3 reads TGCAGTGCCAGCTTATGGAACACCATATATTTT. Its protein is CSASLWNTIYF.

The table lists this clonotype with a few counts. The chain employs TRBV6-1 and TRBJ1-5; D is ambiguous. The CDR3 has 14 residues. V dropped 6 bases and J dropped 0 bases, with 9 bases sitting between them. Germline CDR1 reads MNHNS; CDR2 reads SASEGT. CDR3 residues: CASRPEISNQPQHF. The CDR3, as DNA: TGTGCCAGCAGGCCAGAGATTAGCAATCAGCCCCAGCATTTT.

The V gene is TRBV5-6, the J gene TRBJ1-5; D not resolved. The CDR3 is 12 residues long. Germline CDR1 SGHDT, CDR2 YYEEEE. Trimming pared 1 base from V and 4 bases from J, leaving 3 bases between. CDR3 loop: CASSLLNQPQHF. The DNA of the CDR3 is TGTGCCAGCAGCTTGTTAAATCAGCCCCAGCATTTT. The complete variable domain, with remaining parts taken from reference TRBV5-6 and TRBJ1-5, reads DAGVTQSPTHLIKTRGQQVTLRCSPKSGHDTVSWYQQALGQGPQFIFQYYEEEERQRGNFPDRFSGHQFPNYSSELNVNALLLGDSALYLCASSLLNQPQHFGDGTRLSIL.

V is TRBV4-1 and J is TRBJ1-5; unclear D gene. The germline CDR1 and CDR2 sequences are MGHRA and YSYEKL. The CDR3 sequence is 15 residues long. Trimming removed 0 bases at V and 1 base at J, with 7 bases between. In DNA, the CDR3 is TGCGCCAGCAGCCAAGAATGGAACAGCAATCAGCCCCAGCATTTT. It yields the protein CASSQEWNSNQPQHF.

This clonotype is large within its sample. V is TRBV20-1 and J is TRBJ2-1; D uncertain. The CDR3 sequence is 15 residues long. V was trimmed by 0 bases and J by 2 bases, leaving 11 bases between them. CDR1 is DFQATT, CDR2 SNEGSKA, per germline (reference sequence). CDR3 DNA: TGCAGTGCTAGAGATCGTGGCGTACCCTACAATGAGCAGTTCTTC. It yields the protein CSARDRGVPYNEQFF.

The CDR3 region is CASNGLAGNTGELFF. The CDR3 DNA is TGCGCCAGCAACGGACTAGCGGGGAACACCGGGGAGCTGTTTTTT. The genes are TRBV5-1 and TRBJ2-2, with 11 nucleotides matching TRBD2. Losses at the gene ends were 6 bases for V and 1 base for J; bases not matched to a gene: 2. The length of the CDR3 is 15 residues. Per germline, CDR1 SGHRS and CDR2 YFSETQ. The full variable domain, with the rest looked up from reference TRBV5-1 and TRBJ2-2, is KAGVTQTPRYLIKTRGQQVTLSCSPISGHRSVSWYQQTPGQGLQFLFEYFSETQRNKGNFPGRFSGRQFSNSRSEMNVSTLELGDSALYLCASNGLAGNTGELFFGEGSRLTVL.

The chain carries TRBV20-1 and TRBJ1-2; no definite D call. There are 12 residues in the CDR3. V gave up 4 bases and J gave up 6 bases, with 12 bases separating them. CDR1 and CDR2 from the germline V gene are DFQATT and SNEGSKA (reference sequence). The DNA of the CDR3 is TGCAGTGCTACCCCCCAGTCCCATGGCTACACCTTC. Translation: CSATPQSHGYTF.